These T cell receptor beta chains were read from a single sample in a study of T cell responses to AZD1222 COVID-19 vaccine. The protocol was immunoSEQ multiplex PCR, while the TCRdb copy is restricted to in-frame clones and leaves out a portion. The table shows approximately 180,000 clones, with 87% occurring only once. The source was peripheral blood, collected on day 0 of AZD1222 vaccination. The receptors originated from an adult in good health. CDR3s include the opening cysteine and the closing phenylalanine or tryptophan.

>TRBV20-1
CSVAQANEAFF
>TRBV19
CASSISSGTLEQYF
>TRBV9
CASSVAGEGYNEQFF
>TRBV6-1
CASSDWYNEQFF
>TRBV7-6
CASSSRGQGAYEQYF
>TRBV19
CASTFGGKNTEAFF
>TRBV6-2/TRBV6-3
CASSHGTEAFF
>TRBV7-2
CASSLDRGSSGNTIYF
>TRBV7-3
CASSTEASRTGELFF
>TRBV28
CASSSPAPFLQETQYF
>TRBV10-1
CASSGTSGPMADTQYF
>TRBV19
CASDDRDNSPLHF
>TRBV9
CASSVTVLSGNTIYF
>TRBV7-9
CASSSDGDGSYEKLFF
>TRBV15
CATSRDWSGNTIYF
>TRBV27
CASRPPSQGNSPLHF
>TRBV15
CATSSLGTGNEKLFF
>TRBV10-3
CAISADSYQPQHF
>TRBV3-1/TRBV3-2
CASSLTGEKLFF
>TRBV28
CASSWGDRLSYEQYF
>TRBV30
CAWSPGVGSYEQYF
>TRBV30
CAWSGKRGTEAFF
>TRBV18
CASSPGTGGAYGYTF
>TRBV3-1/TRBV3-2
CASSQAGQGGSYEQYF
>TRBV6-5
CASILQGFGSPLHF
>TRBV28
CASSLWGGRSYEQYF
>TRBV18
CASSSDRDPLSYNSPLHF
>TRBV5-1
CASSDGMNEKLFF
>TRBV24-1
CATSDPGHTEAFF
>TRBV11-2
CASSLMLGLAGLVYEQYF
>TRBV3-1/TRBV3-2
CASSQGRRRRNQPQHF
>TRBV6-6
CASSYSTGQGYEQYF
>TRBV28
CASRPGGNTEAFF
>TRBV11-2
CASSLERGLQFF
>TRBV28
CASSFRGRVGEKLFF
>TRBV5-1
CASSLTGLAGALMKQETQYF
>TRBV11-2
CASSLPGGNTEAFF
>TRBV28
CASSPPAGNQPQHF
>TRBV27
CASREGLKNTGELFF
>TRBV28
CASSLPSNQPQHF
>TRBV10-3
CAISGQTASNYGYTF
>TRBV11-2
CASSLDLEAGGSSYNEQFF
>TRBV27
CASRGGQGAFPNYGYTF
>TRBV5-6
CASSRQVLNEKLFF
>TRBV4-1
CASSPTFPDSLPEVYGYTF
>TRBV27
CASRQGLSTDTQYF
>TRBV5-4
CASSPAGTSGRVSTDTQYF
>TRBV18
CASSPPGLAGLRNEQFF
>TRBV5-4
CASSLAGGRGAIMNTEAFF
>TRBV6-5
CASSYGGHYEQYF
>TRBV7-9
CASSLLGPLNYGYTF
>TRBV5-8
CASSLGTGTGRHNQPQHF